In its sample, the clone carrying this T cell receptor beta chain was seen once. The antigen remains unidentified. These data belong to a study of cytomegalovirus exposure and HLA in healthy donors. The PCR made use of 60 Vbeta and 13 Jbeta primers. Sequencing was performed with immunoSEQ multiplex PCR; in TCRdb, only in-frame clones are kept and a portion is missing. The table shows over 150,000 clones, with roughly 80% occurring only once. The germline V gene encodes CDR1 SGHTA and CDR2 FQGNSA. This CDR3 is 17 amino acids long. V gave up 0 bases and J gave up 7 bases; unmatched junction bases: 11. Overall study results and limits: Available immune exposure information was restricted to CMV serostatus only.

This sequence originates from a man aged 40-50 years in good health and CMV-seronegative. Sequenced: PBMCs. The J gene is TRBJ1-2, the V gene TRBV7-2; 10 bases are a match to TRBD1. The CDR3 DNA follows: TGTGCCAGCAGCTTAGCGGAGTGGACAGGGGGAAGAGGTGGCTACACCTTC. Protein sequence: CASSLAEWTGGRGGYTF.